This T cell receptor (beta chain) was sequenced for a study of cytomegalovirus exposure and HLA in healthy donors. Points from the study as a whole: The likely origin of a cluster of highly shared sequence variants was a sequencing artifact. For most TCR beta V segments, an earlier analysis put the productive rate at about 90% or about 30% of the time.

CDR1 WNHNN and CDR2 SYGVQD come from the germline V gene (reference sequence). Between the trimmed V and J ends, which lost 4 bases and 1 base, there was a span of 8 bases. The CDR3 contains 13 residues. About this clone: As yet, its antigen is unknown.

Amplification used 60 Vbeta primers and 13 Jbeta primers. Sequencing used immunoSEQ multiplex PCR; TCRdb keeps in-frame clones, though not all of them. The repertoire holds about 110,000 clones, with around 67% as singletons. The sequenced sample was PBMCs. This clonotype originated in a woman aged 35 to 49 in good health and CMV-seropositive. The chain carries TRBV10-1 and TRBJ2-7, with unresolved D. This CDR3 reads CASSGQYSYEQYF. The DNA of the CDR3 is TGCGCCAGCAGTGGGCAGTATTCCTACGAGCAGTACTTC.